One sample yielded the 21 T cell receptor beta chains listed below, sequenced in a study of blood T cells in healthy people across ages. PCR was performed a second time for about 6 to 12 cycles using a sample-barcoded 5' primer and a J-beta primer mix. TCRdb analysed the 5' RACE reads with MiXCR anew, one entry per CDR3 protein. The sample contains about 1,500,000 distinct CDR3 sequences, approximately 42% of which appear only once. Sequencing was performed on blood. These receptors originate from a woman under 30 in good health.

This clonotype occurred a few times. CDR3 residues: CASSTGPGDTDTQYF. CDR3 DNA: TGTGCCAGCAGCACGGGACCGGGAGACACAGATACGCAGTATTTT. The chain links TRBV7-3 to TRBJ2-3; perhaps TRBD2 as D (6 bases). V dropped 5 bases and J dropped 2 bases, with 14 bases sitting between them. Germline V lookup: CDR1 SGHTA, CDR2 FQGTGA. This CDR3 is built from 15 residues.

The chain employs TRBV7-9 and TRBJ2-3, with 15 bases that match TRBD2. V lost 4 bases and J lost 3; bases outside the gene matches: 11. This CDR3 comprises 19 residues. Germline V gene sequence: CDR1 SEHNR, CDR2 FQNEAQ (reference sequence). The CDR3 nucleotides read TGTGCCAGCAGCTACAGTGGTGGACTAGCGGGAGGGTTAACAGATACGCAGTATTTT. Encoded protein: CASSYSGGLAGGLTDTQYF. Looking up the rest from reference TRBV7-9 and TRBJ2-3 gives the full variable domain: DTGVSQNPRHKITKRGQNVTFRCDPISEHNRLYWYRQTLGQGPEFLTYFQNEAQLEKSRLLSDRFSAERPKGSFSTLEIQRTEQGDSAMYLCASSYSGGLAGGLTDTQYFGPGTRLTVL.

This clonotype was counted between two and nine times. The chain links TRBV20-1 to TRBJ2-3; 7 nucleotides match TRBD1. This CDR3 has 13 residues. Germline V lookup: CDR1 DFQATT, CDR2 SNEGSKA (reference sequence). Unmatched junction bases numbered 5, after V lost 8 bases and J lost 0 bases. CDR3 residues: CSRGQHSTDTQYF. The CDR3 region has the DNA TGCAGTCGGGGACAGCACAGCACAGATACGCAGTATTTT.

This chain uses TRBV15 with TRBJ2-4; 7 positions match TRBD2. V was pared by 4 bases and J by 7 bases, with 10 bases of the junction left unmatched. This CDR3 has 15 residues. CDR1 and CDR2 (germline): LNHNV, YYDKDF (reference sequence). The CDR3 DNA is TGTGCCACCAGCACGGGGGGACCCCTGTCGAACATTCAGTACTTC. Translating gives CATSTGGPLSNIQYF.

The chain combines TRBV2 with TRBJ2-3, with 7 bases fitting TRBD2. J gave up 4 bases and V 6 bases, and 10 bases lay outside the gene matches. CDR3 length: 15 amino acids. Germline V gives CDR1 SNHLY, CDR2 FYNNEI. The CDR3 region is CASSPGLVDADTQYF. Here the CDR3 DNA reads TGTGCCAGCAGCCCAGGACTAGTCGATGCAGATACGCAGTATTTT.

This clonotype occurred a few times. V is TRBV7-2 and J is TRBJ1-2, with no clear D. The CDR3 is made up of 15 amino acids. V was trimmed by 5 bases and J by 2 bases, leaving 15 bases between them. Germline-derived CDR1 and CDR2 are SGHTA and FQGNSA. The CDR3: CASSPQKGINYGYTF. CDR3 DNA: TGTGCCAGCAGCCCCCAAAAAGGGATCAACTATGGCTACACCTTC.

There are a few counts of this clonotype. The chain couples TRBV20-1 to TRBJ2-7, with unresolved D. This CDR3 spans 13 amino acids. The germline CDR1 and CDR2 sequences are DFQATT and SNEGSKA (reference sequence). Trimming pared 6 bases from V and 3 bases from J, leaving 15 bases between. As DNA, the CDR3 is TGCAGTGCCCCGCCTGGGCATAACTACGAGCAGTACTTC. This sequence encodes CSAPPGHNYEQYF.

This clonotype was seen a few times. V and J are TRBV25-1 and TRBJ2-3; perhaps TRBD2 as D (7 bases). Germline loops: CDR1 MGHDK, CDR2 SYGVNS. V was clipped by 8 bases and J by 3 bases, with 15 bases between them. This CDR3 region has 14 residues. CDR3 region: CASARGGGTDTQYF. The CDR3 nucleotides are TGTGCCAGCGCACGGGGAGGGGGGACAGATACGCAGTATTTT. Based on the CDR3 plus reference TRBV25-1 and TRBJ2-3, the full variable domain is EADIYQTPRYLVIGTGKKITLECSQTMGHDKMYWYQQDPGMELHLIHYSYGVNSTEKGDLSSESTVSRIRTEHFPLTLESARPSHTSQYLCASARGGGTDTQYFGPGTRLTVL.

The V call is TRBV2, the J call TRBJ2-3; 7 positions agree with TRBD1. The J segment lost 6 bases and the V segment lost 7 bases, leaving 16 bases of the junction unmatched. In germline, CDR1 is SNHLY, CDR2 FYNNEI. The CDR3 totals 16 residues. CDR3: CASKGTDFLSWDTQYF. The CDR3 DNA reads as TGTGCCAGCAAAGGGACAGACTTTTTATCATGGGATACGCAGTATTTT.

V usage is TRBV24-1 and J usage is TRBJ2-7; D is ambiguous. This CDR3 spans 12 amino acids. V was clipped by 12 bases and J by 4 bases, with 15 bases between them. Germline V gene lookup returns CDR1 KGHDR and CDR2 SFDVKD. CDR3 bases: TGTGCCTTCCTTGAAATTGCGTACGAGCAGTACTTC. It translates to CAFLEIAYEQYF.

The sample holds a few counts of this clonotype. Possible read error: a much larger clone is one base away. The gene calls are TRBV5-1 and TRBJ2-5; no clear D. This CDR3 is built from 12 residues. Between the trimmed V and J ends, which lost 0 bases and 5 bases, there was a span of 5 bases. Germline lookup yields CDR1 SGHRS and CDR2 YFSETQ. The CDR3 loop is CASSLEHETQYF. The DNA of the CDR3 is TGCGCCAGCAGCTTGGAGCATGAGACCCAGTACTTC.

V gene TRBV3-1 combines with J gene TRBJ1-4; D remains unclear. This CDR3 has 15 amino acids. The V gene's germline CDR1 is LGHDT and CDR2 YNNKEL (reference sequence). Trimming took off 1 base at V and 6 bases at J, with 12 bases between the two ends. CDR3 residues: CASSQGVTEDEKLFF. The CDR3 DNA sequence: TGTGCCAGCAGCCAAGGTGTGACCGAGGATGAAAAACTGTTTTTT. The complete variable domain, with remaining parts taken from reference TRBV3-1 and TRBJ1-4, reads DTAVSQTPKYLVTQMGNDKSIKCEQNLGHDTMYWYKQDSKKFLKIMFSYNNKELIINETVPNRFSPKSPDKAHLNLHINSLELGDSAVYFCASSQGVTEDEKLFFGSGTQLSVL.

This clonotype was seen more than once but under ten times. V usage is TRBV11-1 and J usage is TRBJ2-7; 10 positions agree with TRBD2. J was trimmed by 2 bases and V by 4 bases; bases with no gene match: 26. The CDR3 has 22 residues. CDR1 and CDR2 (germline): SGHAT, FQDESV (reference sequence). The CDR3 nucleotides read TGTGCCAGCAGCTCACCTCACAGGGCCTCAAGCCTAGCGGGAGCGCTCCCCTACGAGCAGTACTTC. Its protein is CASSSPHRASSLAGALPYEQYF. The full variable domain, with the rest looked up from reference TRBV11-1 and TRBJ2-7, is EAEVAQSPRYKITEKSQAVAFWCDPISGHATLYWYRQILGQGPELLVQFQDESVVDDSQLPKDRFSAERLKGVDSTLKIQPAELGDSAMYLCASSSPHRASSLAGALPYEQYFGPGTRLTVT.

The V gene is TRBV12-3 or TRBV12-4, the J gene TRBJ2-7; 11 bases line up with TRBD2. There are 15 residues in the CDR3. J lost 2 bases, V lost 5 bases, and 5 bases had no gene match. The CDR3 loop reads CASSPTSGTPYEQYF. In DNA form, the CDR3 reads TGTGCCAGCAGTCCGACTAGCGGGACCCCCTACGAGCAGTACTTC.

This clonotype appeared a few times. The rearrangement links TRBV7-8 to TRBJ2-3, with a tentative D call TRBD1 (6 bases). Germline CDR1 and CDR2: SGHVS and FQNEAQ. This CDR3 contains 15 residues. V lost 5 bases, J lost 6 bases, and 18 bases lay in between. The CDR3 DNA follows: TGTGCCAGCAGCGAACAGGGCACCCGAGTGGATACGCAGTATTTT. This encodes CASSEQGTRVDTQYF.

For the CDR3, the DNA is TGTGCCATCGCACTAGCGGGACCTCAAGAGACCCAGTACTTC. Translating gives CAIALAGPQETQYF. V and J are TRBV10-3 and TRBJ2-5; 10 bases map to TRBD2. V shed 8 bases, J shed 2 bases, and the junction held 5 bases outside the gene matches. The CDR3 is 14 residues long. Germline CDR1 and CDR2: ENHRY and SYGVKD.

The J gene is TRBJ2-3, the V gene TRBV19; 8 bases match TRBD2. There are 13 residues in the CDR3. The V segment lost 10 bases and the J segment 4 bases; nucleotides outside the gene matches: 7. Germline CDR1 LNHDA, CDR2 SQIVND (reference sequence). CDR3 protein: CATLAGSPDTQYF. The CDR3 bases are TGTGCCACTTTAGCGGGGAGCCCAGATACGCAGTATTTT.

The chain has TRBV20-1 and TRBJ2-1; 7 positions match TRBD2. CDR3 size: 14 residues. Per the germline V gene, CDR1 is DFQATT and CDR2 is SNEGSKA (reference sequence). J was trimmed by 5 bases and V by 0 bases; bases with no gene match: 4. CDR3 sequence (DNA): TGCAGTGCTAGAGATATGAGCGGGAACAATGAGCAGTTCTTC. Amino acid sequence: CSARDMSGNNEQFF.

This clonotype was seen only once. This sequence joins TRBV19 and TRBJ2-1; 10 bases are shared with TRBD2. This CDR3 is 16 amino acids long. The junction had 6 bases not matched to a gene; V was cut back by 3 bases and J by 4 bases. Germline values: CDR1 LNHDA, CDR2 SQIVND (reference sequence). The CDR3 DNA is TGTGCCAGTAGTATTACTAGCGGGATTGGATACAATGAGCAGTTCTTC. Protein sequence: CASSITSGIGYNEQFF.

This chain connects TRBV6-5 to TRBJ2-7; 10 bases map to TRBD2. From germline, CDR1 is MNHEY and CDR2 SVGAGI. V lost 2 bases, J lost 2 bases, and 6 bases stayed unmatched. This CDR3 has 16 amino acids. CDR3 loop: CASSYRPGLAPYEQYF. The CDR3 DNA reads TGTGCCAGCAGTTACCGACCGGGACTAGCGCCCTACGAGCAGTACTTC.

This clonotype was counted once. The CDR3 region has the DNA TGTGCCAGCTCACCCTCTAACGCGGGGGTTTTAACAGGGGGTGTCGAACAGCCCCAGCATTTT. Its translation: CASSPSNAGVLTGGVEQPQHF. V is TRBV18 and J is TRBJ1-5; 8 bases are a match to TRBD1. Germline V gene sequence: CDR1 KGHSH, CDR2 LQKENI. The V gene end was trimmed by 3 bases and the J gene end by 7 bases; junction bases not matched to a gene: 26. CDR3 length: 21 residues.